A single sample gave rise to the 16 T cell receptor beta chains below, sequenced in a study of T cell changes during pregnancy in multiple sclerosis. Assay used: immunoSEQ multiplex PCR; TCRdb lists only in-frame clones, some missing. In the table there are over 90,000 clones, roughly nine tenths of which are singletons. The sample consisted of peripheral blood, taken after pregnancy. The receptors here all came from a female donor with multiple sclerosis, enrolled in a pregnancy study.

The chain uses TRBV6-5 and TRBJ2-7; possible D gene TRBD1, 5 bases. The CDR3 sequence is 15 residues long. Per the germline V gene, CDR1 is MNHEY and CDR2 is SVGAGI. With 0 bases removed from V and 0 bases from J, the gap between germline ends came to 9 bases. Here the CDR3 DNA reads TGTGCCAGCAGTTACTCCCCCGACAGCTCCTACGAGCAGTACTTC. Its translation is CASSYSPDSSYEQYF.

This clone was observed once. The chain couples TRBV5-4 to TRBJ1-1; D is unclear. The germline gives CDR1 SGHNT, CDR2 YYREEE (reference sequence). CDR3 length equals 14 residues. The germline V and J ends were trimmed by 1 base and 1 base, with 8 bases remaining between them. The CDR3 loop is CASSLRTANTEAFF. CDR3 nucleotide sequence: TGTGCCAGCAGCTTGAGAACAGCGAACACTGAAGCTTTCTTT.

This chain links TRBV9 with TRBJ2-5, with D possibly TRBD1 on 6 matching bases. The V end was cut by 0 bases, the J end by 2 bases, with 14 bases between. This CDR3 region has 16 residues. Per germline, CDR1 SGDLS and CDR2 YYNGEE. The CDR3: CASSVAEQGPQETQYF. The CDR3 DNA follows: TGTGCCAGCAGCGTAGCCGAGCAGGGGCCGCAAGAGACCCAGTACTTC.

J is TRBJ2-6 and V is TRBV30; D unclear. V was clipped by 5 bases and J by 16 bases, with 18 bases between them. Germline CDR1 is GTSNPN and CDR2 is SVGIG (reference sequence). The CDR3 is 12 amino acids. In DNA form, the CDR3 reads TGTGCCTGGGAGGATATGACGACGCAACTGACTTTC. Its protein product is CAWEDMTTQLTF.

The chain is built from TRBV11-2 and TRBJ2-1; tentatively, D is TRBD2 (6 bases). Germline CDR1 and CDR2: SGHAT and FQNNGV. The CDR3 is 16 amino acids. Trimming shortened V by 6 bases and J by 0 bases, and 15 bases separated the two germline ends. CDR3 bases: TGTGCCAGCAGTTCACTTAGCGGAAACTCCTACAATGAGCAGTTCTTC. Encoded protein: CASSSLSGNSYNEQFF.

The J gene is TRBJ1-2, the V gene TRBV30, with D hard to call. The CDR3 has 11 amino acids. The germline V gene has CDR1 GTSNPN and CDR2 SVGIG (reference sequence). V lost 4 bases and J 3 bases, leaving 6 bases between the germline ends. The CDR3 loop reads CAWNFYYGYTF. In DNA form, the CDR3 reads TGTGCCTGGAACTTTTACTATGGCTACACCTTC.

This sequence joins TRBV4-2 and TRBJ1-1, with D possibly being TRBD1 (6 bases). Looked up from germline, CDR1 is LGHNA and CDR2 is YNFKEQ. This CDR3 spans 16 amino acids. The V gene lost 1 base and the J gene lost 1 base, with 13 bases spanning the gap. The CDR3 reads CASSQGVQGQNTEAFF. In nucleotides, the CDR3 is TGTGCCAGCAGCCAAGGAGTACAGGGCCAGAACACTGAAGCTTTCTTT.

This chain links TRBV6-6 with TRBJ1-2; D remains unclear. The germline V and J ends were trimmed by 6 bases and 4 bases, with 21 bases remaining between them. This CDR3 has 16 amino acids. The germline V gene has CDR1 MNHNY and CDR2 SVGAGI (reference sequence). The CDR3 sequence is CASSPLLSHPTYGYTF. In DNA form, the CDR3 reads TGTGCCAGCAGCCCCCTCCTTAGTCATCCTACCTATGGCTACACCTTC.

The rearrangement links TRBV7-3 to TRBJ2-3; TRBD2 matches 7 bases. The CDR3 is 14 residues long. Trimming took 3 bases from V and 6 from J; bases not matched to a gene: 6. In germline, CDR1 is SGHTA, CDR2 FQGTGA. The CDR3 loop is CASSLVGGPDTQYF. DNA of the CDR3: TGTGCCAGCAGCTTGGTGGGAGGGCCGGATACGCAGTATTTT.

Only a few counts were recorded for this clone. The V call is TRBV7-3, the J call TRBJ1-1; TRBD1 is a possible D gene (6 bases). CDR1 SGHTA and CDR2 FQGTGA come from the germline V gene. The CDR3 extends over 15 amino acids. The V and J ends lost 5 bases and 4 bases respectively, with 17 bases between them. The CDR3 region is CASSPRTAKCTEAFF. DNA for the CDR3: TGTGCCAGCAGCCCGCGGACAGCCAAGTGCACTGAAGCTTTCTTT.

J is TRBJ2-7 and V is TRBV4-1; 8 bases agree with TRBD1. CDR1 MGHRA and CDR2 YSYEKL come from the germline V gene. J gave up 4 bases and V 6 bases, and 17 bases lay outside the gene matches. This CDR3 comprises 17 residues. As DNA, the CDR3 is TGCGCCAGCAGTCAATTGACGTCCAGGACAGGGAGGTACGAGCAGTACTTC. Its translation is CASSQLTSRTGRYEQYF.

The chain is built from TRBV5-5 and TRBJ1-2; 9 bases align to TRBD1. The CDR3 has 18 amino acids. Trimming took 3 bases from V and 0 from J; bases not matched to a gene: 12. Germline V gene data show CDR1 as SGHKS and CDR2 as YYEKEE (reference sequence). CDR3 sequence reads: CASSSMLRDRVANYGYTF. CDR3 sequence (DNA): TGTGCCAGCAGCTCCATGCTCCGGGACAGGGTAGCTAACTATGGCTACACCTTC.

The chain carries TRBV5-1 and TRBJ2-2; 7 bases match TRBD1. J gave up 1 base and V 7 bases, and 7 bases lay outside the gene matches. Germline V gives CDR1 SGHRS, CDR2 YFSETQ. The CDR3 consists of 15 residues. DNA of the CDR3: TGCGCCAGCGCAACAGGGGATAGGAACACCGGGGAGCTGTTTTTT. Protein: CASATGDRNTGELFF.

This chain links TRBV5-4 with TRBJ1-6; 9 positions agree with TRBD1. V lost 0 bases to trimming and J lost 6 bases; unmatched junction nucleotides: 4. This CDR3 region has 16 residues. CDR1 SGHNT and CDR2 YYREEE come from the germline V gene (reference sequence). Here the CDR3 DNA reads TGTGCCAGCAGCTTGGTGCCGGGACAGGGTAATTCACCCCTCCACTTT. Translated: CASSLVPGQGNSPLHF.

This rearrangement joins TRBV5-1 to TRBJ1-5, with D uncertain. The germline V gene encodes CDR1 SGHRS and CDR2 YFSETQ. V lost 5 bases and J 2 bases, leaving 8 bases between the germline ends. This CDR3 spans 13 amino acids. CDR3 nucleotide sequence: TGCGCCAGCAGTCCCCATGGCAATCAGCCCCAGCATTTT. Translation: CASSPHGNQPQHF.

This clone has only one observation. The chain links TRBV11-2 to TRBJ2-3; 7 nucleotides align to TRBD1. CDR1 and CDR2 from the germline V gene are SGHAT and FQNNGV. CDR3 length: 15 amino acids. The V gene end was trimmed by 4 bases and the J gene end by 2 bases; junction bases not matched to a gene: 6. The CDR3 protein is CASSSTGRPTDTQYF. The CDR3 nucleotides read TGTGCCAGCAGCTCGACAGGGCGGCCCACAGATACGCAGTATTTT.